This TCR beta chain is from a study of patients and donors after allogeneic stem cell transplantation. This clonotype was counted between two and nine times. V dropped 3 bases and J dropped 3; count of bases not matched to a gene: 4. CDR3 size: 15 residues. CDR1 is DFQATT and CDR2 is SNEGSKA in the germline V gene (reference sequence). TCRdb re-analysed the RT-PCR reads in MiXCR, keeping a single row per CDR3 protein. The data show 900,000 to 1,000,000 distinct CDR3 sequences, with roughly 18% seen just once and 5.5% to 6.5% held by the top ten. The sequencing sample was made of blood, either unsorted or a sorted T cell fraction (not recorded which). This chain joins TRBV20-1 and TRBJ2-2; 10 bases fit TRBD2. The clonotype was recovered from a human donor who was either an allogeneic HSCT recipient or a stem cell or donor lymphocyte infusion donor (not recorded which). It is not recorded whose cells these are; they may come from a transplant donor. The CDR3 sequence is CSASSSGGYTGELFF. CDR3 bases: TGCAGTGCTAGTTCTAGCGGGGGATACACCGGGGAGCTGTTTTTT.